This T cell receptor beta chain was sequenced in a study of immune heterogeneity within non-small cell lung tumors. Study details: Squamous cell carcinomas accounted for a few of the tumors, non-squamous carcinomas for approximately 10, and 1 was not otherwise specified.

Samples each supplied around 580 ng of bulk tumor genomic DNA as template. The authors collected several far-apart biopsies from each primary tumor during surgery. Patients underwent curative surgery for non-small cell lung cancer (untreated and newly diagnosed). The germline gives CDR1 MNHEY, CDR2 SVGEGT. The CDR3 runs to 23 residues. The ends were cut back, 0 bases at V and 3 bases at J, with 36 bases in the middle. Amplifying TCR beta CDR3 involved multiplex PCR carried out with 32 V and 13 J primers. MiXCR, run by TCRdb on the multiplex PCR reads, gives a single entry per CDR3 protein. Of some 11,000 distinct CDR3 sequences listed, under 30% were seen once; the top ten hold roughly 8.1%.

Sequencing was done on a sample of lung tumor tissue. This TCR was recovered from a woman aged 55-69 years with non-small cell lung cancer. This chain connects TRBV6-2 or TRBV6-3 to TRBJ2-7, with D perhaps being TRBD1 or TRBD2 (6 bases each). The CDR3 DNA sequence: TGTGCCAGCAGTTACTCGACGGGTCCGGGGCTTTCCGTCACTAGGAGGGGGATCTACGAGCAGTACTTC. Protein sequence: CASSYSTGPGLSVTRRGIYEQYF.